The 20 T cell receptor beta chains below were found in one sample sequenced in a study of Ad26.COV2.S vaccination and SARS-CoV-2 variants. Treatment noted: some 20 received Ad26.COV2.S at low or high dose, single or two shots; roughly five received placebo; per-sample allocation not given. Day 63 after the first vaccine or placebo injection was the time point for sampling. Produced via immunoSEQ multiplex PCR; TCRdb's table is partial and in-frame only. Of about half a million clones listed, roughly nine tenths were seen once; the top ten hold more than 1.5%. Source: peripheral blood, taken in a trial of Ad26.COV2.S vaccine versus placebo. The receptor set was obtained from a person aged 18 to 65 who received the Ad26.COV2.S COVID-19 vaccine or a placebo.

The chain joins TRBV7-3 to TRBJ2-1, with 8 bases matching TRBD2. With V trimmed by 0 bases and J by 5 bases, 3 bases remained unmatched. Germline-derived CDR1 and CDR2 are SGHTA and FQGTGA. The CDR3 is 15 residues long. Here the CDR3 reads CASSLTGLGNNEQFF. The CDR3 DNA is TGTGCCAGCAGCTTAACGGGACTAGGGAACAATGAGCAGTTCTTC.

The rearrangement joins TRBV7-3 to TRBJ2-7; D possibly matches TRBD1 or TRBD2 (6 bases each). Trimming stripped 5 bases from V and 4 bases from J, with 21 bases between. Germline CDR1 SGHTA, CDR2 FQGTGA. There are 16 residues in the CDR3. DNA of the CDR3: TGTGCCAGCAGCCCAGACCCGGGGGCCGCCTGGTACGAGCAGTACTTC. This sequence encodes CASSPDPGAAWYEQYF.

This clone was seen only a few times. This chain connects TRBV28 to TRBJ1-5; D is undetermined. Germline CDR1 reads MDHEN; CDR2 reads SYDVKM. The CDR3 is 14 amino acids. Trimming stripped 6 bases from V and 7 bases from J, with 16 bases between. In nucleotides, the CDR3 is TGTGCCAGCAGCACACCGGGAGTTGGACAGCCCCAGCATTTT. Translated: CASSTPGVGQPQHF.

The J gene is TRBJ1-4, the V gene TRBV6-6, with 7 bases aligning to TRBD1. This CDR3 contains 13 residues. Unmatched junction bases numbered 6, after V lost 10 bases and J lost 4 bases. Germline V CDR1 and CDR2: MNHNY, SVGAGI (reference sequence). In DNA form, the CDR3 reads TGTGCCACCCTAGACAGGGTTAATGAAAAACTGTTTTTT. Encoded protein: CATLDRVNEKLFF.

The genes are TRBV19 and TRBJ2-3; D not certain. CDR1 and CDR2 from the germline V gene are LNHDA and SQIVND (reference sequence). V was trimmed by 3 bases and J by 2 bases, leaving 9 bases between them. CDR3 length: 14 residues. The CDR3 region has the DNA TGTGCCAGTAGTATTACCCCGTTCACAGATACGCAGTATTTT. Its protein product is CASSITPFTDTQYF.

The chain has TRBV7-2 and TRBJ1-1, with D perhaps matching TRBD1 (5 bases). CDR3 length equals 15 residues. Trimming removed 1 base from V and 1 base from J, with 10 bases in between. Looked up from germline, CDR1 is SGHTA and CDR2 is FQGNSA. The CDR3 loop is CASSLVSGGNTEAFF. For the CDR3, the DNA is TGTGCCAGCAGCTTAGTGTCTGGGGGGAACACTGAAGCTTTCTTT.

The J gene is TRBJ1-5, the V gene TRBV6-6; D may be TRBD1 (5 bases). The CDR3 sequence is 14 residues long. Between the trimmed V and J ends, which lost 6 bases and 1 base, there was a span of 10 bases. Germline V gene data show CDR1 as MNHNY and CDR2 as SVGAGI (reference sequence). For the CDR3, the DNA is TGTGCCAGCAGCCGGGACCTGAGCAATCAGCCCCAGCATTTT. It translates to CASSRDLSNQPQHF.

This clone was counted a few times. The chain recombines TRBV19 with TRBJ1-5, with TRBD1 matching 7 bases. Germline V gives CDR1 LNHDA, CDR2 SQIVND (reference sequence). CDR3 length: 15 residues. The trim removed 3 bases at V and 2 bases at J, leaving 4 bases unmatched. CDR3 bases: TGTGCCAGTAGTATCAAAGGGGGCGGCAATCAGCCCCAGCATTTT. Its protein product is CASSIKGGGNQPQHF.

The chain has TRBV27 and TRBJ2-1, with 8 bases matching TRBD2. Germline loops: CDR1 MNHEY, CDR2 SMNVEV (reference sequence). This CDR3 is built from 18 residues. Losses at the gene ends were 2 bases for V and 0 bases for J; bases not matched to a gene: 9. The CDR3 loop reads CASSLVGGRPSSYNEQFF. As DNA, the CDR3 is TGTGCCAGCAGTTTAGTCGGCGGGAGGCCAAGCTCCTACAATGAGCAGTTCTTC.

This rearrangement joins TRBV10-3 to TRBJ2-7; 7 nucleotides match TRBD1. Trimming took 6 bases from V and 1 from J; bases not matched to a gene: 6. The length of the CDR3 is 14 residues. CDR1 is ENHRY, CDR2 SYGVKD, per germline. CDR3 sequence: CAIRSGQASYEQYF. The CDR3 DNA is TGTGCCATCAGATCAGGACAGGCATCCTACGAGCAGTACTTC.

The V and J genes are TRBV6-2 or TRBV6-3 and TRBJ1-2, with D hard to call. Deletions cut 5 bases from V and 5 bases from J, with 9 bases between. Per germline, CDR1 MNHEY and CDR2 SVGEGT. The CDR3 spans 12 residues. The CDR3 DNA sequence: TGTGCCAGCAGTGGAGGGCAGTATGGCTACACCTTC. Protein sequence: CASSGGQYGYTF.

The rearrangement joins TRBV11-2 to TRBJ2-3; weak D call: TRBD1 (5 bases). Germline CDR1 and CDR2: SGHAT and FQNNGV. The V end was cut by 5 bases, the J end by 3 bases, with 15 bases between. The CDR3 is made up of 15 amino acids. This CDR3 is CASSAQPTVTDTQYF. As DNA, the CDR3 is TGTGCCAGCAGCGCACAACCGACAGTGACAGATACGCAGTATTTT.

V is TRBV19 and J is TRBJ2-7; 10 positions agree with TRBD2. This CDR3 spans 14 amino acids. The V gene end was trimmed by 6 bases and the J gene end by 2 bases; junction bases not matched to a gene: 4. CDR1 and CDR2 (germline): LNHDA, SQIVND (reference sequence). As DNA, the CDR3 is TGTGCCAGTAGGAAAACTAGCGGGGCCTACGAGCAGTACTTC. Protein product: CASRKTSGAYEQYF.

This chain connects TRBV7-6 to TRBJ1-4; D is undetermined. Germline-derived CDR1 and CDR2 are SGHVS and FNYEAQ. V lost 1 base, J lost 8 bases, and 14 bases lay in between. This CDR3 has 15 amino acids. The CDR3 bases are TGTGCCAGCAGCTTAGGTCCAGTGGGCCTAGAAAAACTGTTTTTT. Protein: CASSLGPVGLEKLFF.

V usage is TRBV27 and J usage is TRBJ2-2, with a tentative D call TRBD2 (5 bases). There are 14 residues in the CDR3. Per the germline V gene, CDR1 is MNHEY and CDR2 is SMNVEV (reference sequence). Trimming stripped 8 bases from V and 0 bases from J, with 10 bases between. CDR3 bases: TGTGCCAGCGGAGGCACTCCGAACACCGGGGAGCTGTTTTTT. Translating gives CASGGTPNTGELFF.

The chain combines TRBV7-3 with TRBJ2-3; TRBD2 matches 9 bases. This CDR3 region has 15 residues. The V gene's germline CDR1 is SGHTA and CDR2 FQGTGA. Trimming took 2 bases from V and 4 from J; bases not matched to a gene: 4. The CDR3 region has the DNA TGTGCCAGCAGCTTAGCGGGGGGGCCCGCAGATACGCAGTATTTT. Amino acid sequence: CASSLAGGPADTQYF.

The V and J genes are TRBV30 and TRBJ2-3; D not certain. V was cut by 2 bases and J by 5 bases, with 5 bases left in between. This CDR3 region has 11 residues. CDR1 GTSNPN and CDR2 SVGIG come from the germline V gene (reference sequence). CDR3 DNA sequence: TGTGCCTGGAGTCCCCTAGATACGCAGTATTTT. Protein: CAWSPLDTQYF.

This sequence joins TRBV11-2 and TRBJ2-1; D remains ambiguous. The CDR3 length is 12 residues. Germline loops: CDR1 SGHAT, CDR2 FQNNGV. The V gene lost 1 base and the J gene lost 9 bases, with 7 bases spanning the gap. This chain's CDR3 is CASSLGPVEQFF. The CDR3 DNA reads TGTGCCAGCAGCTTAGGGCCGGTTGAGCAGTTCTTC.

The chain's CDR3 is CASSWGGDGYTF. CDR3 coding DNA: TGTGCCAGCAGCTGGGGAGGCGATGGCTACACCTTC. The V and J genes are TRBV5-4 and TRBJ1-2; no definite D call. The germline gives CDR1 SGHNT, CDR2 YYREEE (reference sequence). With 3 bases removed from V and 6 bases from J, the gap between germline ends came to 9 bases. The CDR3 sequence is 12 residues long.

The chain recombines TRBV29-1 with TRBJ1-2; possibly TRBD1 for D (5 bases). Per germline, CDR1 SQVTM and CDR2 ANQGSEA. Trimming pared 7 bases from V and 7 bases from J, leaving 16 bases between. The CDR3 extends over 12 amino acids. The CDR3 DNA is TGCAGCGCCCTAAATGTGGGGGGTGGCTACACCTTC. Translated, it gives CSALNVGGGYTF.